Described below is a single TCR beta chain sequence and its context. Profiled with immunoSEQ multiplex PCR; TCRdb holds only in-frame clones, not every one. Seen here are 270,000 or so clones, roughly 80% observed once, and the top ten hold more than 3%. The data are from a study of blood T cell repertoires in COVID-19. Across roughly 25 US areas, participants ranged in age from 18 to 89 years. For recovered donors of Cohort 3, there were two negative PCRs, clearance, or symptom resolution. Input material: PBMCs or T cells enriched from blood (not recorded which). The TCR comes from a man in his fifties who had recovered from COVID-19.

CDR3 loop: CASSLAVNNEQFF. Written as DNA, the CDR3 is TGTGCCAGCAGCTTAGCCGTAAACAATGAGCAGTTCTTC. The V call is TRBV7-9, the J call TRBJ2-1; D is undetermined. The germline V and J ends were trimmed by 0 bases and 5 bases, with 5 bases remaining between them. Germline-derived CDR1 and CDR2 are SEHNR and FQNEAQ (reference sequence). CDR3 length: 13 amino acids.